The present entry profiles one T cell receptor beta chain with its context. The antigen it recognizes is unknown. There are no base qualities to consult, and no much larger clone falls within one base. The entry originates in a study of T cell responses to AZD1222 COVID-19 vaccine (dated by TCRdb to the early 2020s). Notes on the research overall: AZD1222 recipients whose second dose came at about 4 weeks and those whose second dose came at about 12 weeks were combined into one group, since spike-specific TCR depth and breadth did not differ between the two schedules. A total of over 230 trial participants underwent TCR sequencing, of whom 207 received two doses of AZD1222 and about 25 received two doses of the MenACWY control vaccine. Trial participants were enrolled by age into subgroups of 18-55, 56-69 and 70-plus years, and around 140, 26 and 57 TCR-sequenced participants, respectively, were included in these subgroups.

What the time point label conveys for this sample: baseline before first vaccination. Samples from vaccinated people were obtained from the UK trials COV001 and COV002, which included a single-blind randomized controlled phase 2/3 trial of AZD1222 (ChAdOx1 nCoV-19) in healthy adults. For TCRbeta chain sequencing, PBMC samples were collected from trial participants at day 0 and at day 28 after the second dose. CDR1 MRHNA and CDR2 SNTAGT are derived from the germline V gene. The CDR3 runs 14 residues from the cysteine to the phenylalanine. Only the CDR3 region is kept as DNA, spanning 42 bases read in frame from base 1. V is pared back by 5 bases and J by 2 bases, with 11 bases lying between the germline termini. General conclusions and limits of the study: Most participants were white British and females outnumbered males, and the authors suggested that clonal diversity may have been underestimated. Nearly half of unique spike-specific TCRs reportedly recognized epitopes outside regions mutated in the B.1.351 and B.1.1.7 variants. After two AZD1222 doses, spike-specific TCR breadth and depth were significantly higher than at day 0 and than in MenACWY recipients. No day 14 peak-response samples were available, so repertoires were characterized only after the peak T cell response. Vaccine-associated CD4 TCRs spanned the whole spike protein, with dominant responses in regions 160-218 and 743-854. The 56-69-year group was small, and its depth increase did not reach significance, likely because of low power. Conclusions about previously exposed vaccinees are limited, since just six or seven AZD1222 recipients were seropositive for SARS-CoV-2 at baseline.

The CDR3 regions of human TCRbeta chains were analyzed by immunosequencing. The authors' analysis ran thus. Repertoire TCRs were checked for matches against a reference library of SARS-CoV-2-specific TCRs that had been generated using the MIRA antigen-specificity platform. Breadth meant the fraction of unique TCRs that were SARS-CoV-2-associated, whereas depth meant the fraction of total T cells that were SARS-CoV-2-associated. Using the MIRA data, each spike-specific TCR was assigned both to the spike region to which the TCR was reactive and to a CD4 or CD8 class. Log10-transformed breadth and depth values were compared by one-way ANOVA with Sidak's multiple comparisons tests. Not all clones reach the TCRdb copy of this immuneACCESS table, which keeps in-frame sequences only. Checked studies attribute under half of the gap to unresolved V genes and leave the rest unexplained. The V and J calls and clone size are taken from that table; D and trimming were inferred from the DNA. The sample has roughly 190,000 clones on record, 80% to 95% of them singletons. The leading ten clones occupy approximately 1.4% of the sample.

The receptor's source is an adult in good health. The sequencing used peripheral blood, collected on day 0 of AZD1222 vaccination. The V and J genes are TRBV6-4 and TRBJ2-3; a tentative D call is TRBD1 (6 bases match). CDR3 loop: CASSLQGSTDTQYF. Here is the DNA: TGTGCCAGCAGTCTACAGGGTTCCACAGATACGCAGTATTTT.